Sequencing of this T cell receptor beta chain was carried out in a study of cytomegalovirus exposure and HLA in healthy donors. General study findings and limits: Confirmation in vitro established that a few CMV-associated chains were specific for CMV antigens. Many donors shared some public TCRs, even though most TCR sequences were rare. In the roughly 130 validation repertoires, a later analysis found that first-cohort TCR clusters tended to co-occur.

This clone appeared a single time. Its antigen is unknown. Profiling relied on immunoSEQ multiplex PCR, and the TCRdb table lists in-frame clones only, not all of them. The sample records roughly 140,000 clones, about 89% being singletons. The CDR3 loop spans 10 amino acids. Germline CDR1 reads MDHEN; CDR2 reads SYDVKM. This TCR came from a woman aged 18-29 years in good health and CMV-seropositive. The chain is built from TRBV28 and TRBJ1-1; TRBD1 might be the D (5 bases). Sequenced: PBMCs. The CDR3 nucleotides are TGTGCGACAGTAAACACTGAAGCTTTCTTT. It encodes CATVNTEAFF.